These 5 T cell receptor beta chains share one sample of origin, sequenced in a study of blood T cells in healthy people across ages. A second PCR of 7 to 11 cycles used a sample-barcoded 5' primer and a J-beta primer mix. TCRdb re-called the 5' RACE reads through MiXCR, storing one row per CDR3 protein. The sample lists about 560,000 distinct CDR3 sequences, about 27% occurring once. The same data also contributed to another study, on T cells of mothers and their children.

Sequencing input: blood. The source is a boy aged 2 to 10 in good health.

The chain is built from TRBV18 and TRBJ1-2, with 11 bases that match TRBD1. The CDR3 contains 14 residues. V gave up 3 bases and J gave up 7 bases; unmatched junction bases: 4. The germline gives CDR1 KGHSH, CDR2 LQKENI. The CDR3 DNA reads as TGTGCCAGCTCACCGCGGACAGGGGGCTTTGGCTACACCTTC. Its protein product is CASSPRTGGFGYTF.

In this sample, this clonotype turned up a few times. The V call is TRBV2, the J call TRBJ2-5; 8 bases line up with TRBD2. This CDR3 has 15 amino acids. V gave up 4 bases and J gave up 5 bases; unmatched junction bases: 9. Looked up from germline, CDR1 is SNHLY and CDR2 is FYNNEI. The CDR3 DNA sequence: TGTGCCAGCAGTGCCGAGCGGGAGCGCGAGGAGACCCAGTACTTC. Translating gives CASSAEREREETQYF.

This clonotype was seen only a few times. The CDR3 DNA is TGCGCCAGCAGCCAAGAGGGTCAGGGTCGCTCACCCCTCCACTTT. This gives the protein CASSQEGQGRSPLHF. V and J are TRBV4-3 and TRBJ1-6; D is possibly TRBD1 (5 bases). Germline V gene data show CDR1 as LGHNA and CDR2 as YSLEER. Trimming cost V 0 bases and J 10 bases, with 13 bases left between them. The CDR3 totals 15 residues.

This clonotype has more than one count but fewer than ten. This sequence joins TRBV21-1 and TRBJ2-5; the D call of TRBD1 is as the table states it, not checked on the DNA. The assigned J gene may be wrong: the sequence end matches TRBJ2-1 better. TRBV21-1 is an annotated pseudogene. The CDR3 spans 16 residues. For the CDR3, the DNA is TGTGCCAGCAGCAAAAACGGGACGGGAGTGGACAATGAGCAGTTCTTC. Protein sequence: CASSKNGTGVDNEQFF.

This clonotype appeared many times. This chain uses TRBV29-1 with TRBJ2-3; 8 bases match TRBD2. With V trimmed by 5 bases and J by 5 bases, 9 bases remained unmatched. This CDR3 contains 14 residues. Germline V gives CDR1 SQVTM, CDR2 ANQGSEA. The CDR3 DNA is TGCAGCGTTTCGAGCGGGGGATTCGGAGATACGCAGTATTTT. Amino acid sequence: CSVSSGGFGDTQYF.